This T cell receptor (beta chain) stems from a study of OX40 agonist ivuxolimab in advanced cancers. Study details: People in dose escalation had one of these cancers: hepatocellular carcinoma, melanoma, renal cell or head and neck cancer. Prior anti-PD-1, anti-PD-L1 or anti-CTLA-4 therapy did not bar entry, and roughly 40% had some. Findings and limits, study-wide: Some patients who did not respond also had low normalized T-cell clonal expansion. Among T cells, CD8+ cells averaged more expanded clones than CD4+ cells.

A word on this clone: No antigen is known for it.

TCRdb keeps only in-frame clones here, not all; method: immunoSEQ multiplex PCR. The profile shows 96,000 or so clones, about 90% of them singletons. Trimming pared 0 bases from V and 3 bases from J, leaving 10 bases between. Germline-derived CDR1 and CDR2 are SGHRS and YFSETQ. The CDR3 contains 15 residues. Material: CD4+ or CD8+ T cells sorted from blood, obtained in a trial of the OX40 agonist ivuxolimab. The receptor was derived from an adult with an advanced solid tumor such as melanoma, head and neck, liver or kidney cancer. V usage is TRBV5-1 and J usage is TRBJ2-1; D is possibly TRBD2 (5 bases). As DNA, the CDR3 is TGCGCCAGCAGCTTGGAGCTAGCAAGCTACAATGAGCAGTTCTTC. It yields the protein CASSLELASYNEQFF.